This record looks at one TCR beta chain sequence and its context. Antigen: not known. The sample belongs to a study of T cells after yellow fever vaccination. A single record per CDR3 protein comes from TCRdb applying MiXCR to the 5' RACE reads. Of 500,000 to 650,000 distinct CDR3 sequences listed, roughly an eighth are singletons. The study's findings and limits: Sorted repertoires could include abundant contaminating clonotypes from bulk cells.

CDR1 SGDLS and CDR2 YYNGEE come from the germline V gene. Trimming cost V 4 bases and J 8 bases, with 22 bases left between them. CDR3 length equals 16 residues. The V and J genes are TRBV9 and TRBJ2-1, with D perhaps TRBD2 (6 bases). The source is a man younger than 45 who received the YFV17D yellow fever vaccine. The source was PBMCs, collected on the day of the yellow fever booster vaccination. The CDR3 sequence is CASSSTLWGVRYEQFF. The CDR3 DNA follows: TGTGCCAGCAGCTCCACACTCTGGGGGGTTAGGTATGAGCAGTTCTTC.